The sequence of this TCR beta chain was determined in a study of T cell repertoires in aging, cancer and after chemotherapy. Points from the study as a whole: Rebound thymic output was suggested by rising median generation probability during chemotherapy in each cancer cohort. Healthy donors lost TCR diversity with age mainly through richness, cancer patients through richness and evenness.

Multiplex touch-down PCR with TRB-A/B primers amplified rearranged V-D-J TRB sequences. TCRdb reprocessed the multiplex PCR reads via MiXCR and lists one record per CDR3 protein. The repertoire holds over a thousand distinct CDR3 sequences, with roughly 24% as singletons. The template was genomic DNA from peripheral blood, not RNA. In this sample, this clonotype is medium-sized. The antigen remains undetermined. The TCR originated in a human donor with a blood cancer. Specimen: blood.

CDR3 protein: CATSRVRGSGNTIYF. CDR3 nucleotides: TGTGCCACCAGCAGAGTCAGGGGCTCTGGAAACACCATATATTTT. This chain links TRBV15 with TRBJ1-3, with a possible D match to TRBD1 (6 bases). CDR1 and CDR2 from the germline V gene are LNHNV and YYDKDF (reference sequence). Trimming stripped 1 base from V and 0 bases from J, with 7 bases between. The CDR3 totals 15 residues.